This T cell receptor (beta chain) was documented in a study of blood T cell repertoires in COVID-19. Study details: Sites in the United States, Italy and Spain provided acute and convalescent COVID-19 samples. Sample material is recorded as cDNA or gDNA derived from T cells, B-cell-depleted T cells, or PBMCs.

The germline V gene has CDR1 LNHDA and CDR2 SQIVND (reference sequence). This CDR3 spans 11 amino acids. Trimming removed 5 bases from V and 8 bases from J, with 7 bases in between. Per the study methods: Estimation of nucleated cell counts relied on the amplification of reference gene primers. Profiled with immunoSEQ multiplex PCR; TCRdb holds only in-frame clones, not every one. V and J calls plus clone size are reproduced from that table; the DNA served to infer D and trimming. The sample consists of 150,000 to 200,000 clones, 70% to 90% of them appearing once. This TCR came from a man in his fifties or sixties with acute or convalescent COVID-19. The sample was peripheral blood. The chain carries TRBV19 and TRBJ2-1; D gene ambiguous. This CDR3 reads CASSHGHEQFF. The DNA of the CDR3 is TGTGCCAGTAGTCATGGCCATGAGCAGTTCTTC. Supplemented by reference TRBV19 and TRBJ2-1, the full variable domain reads DGGITQSPKYLFRKEGQNVTLSCEQNLNHDAMYWYRQDPGQGLRLIYYSQIVNDFQKGDIAEGYSVSREKKESFPLTVTSAQKNPTAFYLCASSHGHEQFFGPGTRLTVL.